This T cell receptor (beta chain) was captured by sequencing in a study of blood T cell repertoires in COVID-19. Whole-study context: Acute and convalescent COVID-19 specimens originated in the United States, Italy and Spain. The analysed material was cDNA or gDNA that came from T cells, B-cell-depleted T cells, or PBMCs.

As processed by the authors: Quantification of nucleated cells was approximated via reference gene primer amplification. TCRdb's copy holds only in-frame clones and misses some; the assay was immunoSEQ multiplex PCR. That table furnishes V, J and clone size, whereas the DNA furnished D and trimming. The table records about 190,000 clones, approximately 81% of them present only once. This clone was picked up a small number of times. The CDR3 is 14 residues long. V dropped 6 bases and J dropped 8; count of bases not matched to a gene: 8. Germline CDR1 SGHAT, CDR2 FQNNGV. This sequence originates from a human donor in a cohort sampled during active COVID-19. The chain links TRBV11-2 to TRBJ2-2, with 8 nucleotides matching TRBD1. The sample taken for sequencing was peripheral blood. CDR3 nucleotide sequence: TGTGCCAGCAGTTCCCAGGGGGCTTCTGGGGAGCTGTTTTTT. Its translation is CASSSQGASGELFF.